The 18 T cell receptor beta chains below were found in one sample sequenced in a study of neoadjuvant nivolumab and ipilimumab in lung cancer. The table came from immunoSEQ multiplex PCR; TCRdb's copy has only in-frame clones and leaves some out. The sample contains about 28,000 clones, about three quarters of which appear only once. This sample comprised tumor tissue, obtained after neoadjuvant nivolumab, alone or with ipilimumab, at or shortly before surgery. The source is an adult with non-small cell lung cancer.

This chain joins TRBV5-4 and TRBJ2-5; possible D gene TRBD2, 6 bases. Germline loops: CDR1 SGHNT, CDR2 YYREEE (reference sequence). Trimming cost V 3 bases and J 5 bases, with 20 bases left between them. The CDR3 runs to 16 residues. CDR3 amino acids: CASSSGSWREGETQYF. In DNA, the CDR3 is TGTGCCAGCAGCTCCGGCTCGTGGCGGGAAGGGGAGACCCAGTACTTC.

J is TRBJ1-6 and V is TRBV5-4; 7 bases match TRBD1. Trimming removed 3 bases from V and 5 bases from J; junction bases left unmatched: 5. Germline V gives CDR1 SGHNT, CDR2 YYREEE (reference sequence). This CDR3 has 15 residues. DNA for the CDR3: TGTGCCAGCAGCTCAGGGGGGGGCCATAATTCACCCCTCCACTTT. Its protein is CASSSGGGHNSPLHF. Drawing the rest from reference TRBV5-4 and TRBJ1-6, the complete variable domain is ETGVTQSPTHLIKTRGQQVTLRCSSQSGHNTVSWYQQALGQGPQFIFQYYREEENGRGNFPPRFSGLQFPNYSSELNVNALELDDSALYLCASSSGGGHNSPLHFGNGTRLTVT.

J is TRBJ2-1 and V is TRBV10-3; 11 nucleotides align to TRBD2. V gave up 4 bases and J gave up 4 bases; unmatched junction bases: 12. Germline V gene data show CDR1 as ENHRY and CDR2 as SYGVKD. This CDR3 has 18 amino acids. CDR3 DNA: TGTGCCATCAGTGTGTCTAGCGGGGGGCCCTCGATTTACAATGAGCAGTTCTTC. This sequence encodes CAISVSSGGPSIYNEQFF.

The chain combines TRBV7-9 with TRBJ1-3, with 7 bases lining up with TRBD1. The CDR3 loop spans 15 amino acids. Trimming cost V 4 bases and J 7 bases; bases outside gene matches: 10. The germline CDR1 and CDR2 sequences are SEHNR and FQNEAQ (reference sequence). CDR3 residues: CASSSLTGYKNTIYF. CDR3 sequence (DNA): TGTGCCAGCAGCTCGCTGACAGGGTATAAGAACACCATATATTTT.

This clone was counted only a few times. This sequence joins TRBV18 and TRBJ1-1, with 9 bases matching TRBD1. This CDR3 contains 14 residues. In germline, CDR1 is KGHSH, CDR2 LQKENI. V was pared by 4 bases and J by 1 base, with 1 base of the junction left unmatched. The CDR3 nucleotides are TGTGCCAGCTCACAGGGACAGGGGAACACTGAAGCTTTCTTT. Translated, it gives CASSQGQGNTEAFF.

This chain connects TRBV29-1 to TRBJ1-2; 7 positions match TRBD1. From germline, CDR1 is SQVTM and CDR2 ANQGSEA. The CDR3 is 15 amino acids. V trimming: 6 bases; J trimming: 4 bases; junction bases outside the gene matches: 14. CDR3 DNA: TGCAGCGTGACTCAAACAGGGGTTGGTACCTATGGCTACACCTTC. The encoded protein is CSVTQTGVGTYGYTF.

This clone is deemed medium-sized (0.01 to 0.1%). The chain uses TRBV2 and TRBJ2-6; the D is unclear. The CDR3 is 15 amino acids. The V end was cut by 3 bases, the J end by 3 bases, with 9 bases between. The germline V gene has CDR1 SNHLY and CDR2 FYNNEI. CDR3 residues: CASSDLGFGANVLTF. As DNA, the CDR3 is TGTGCCAGCAGTGACTTAGGGTTTGGGGCCAACGTCCTGACTTTC.

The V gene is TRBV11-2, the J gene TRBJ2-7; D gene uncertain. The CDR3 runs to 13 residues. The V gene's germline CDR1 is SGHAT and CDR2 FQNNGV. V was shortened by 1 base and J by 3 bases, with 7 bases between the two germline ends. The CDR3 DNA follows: TGTGCCAGCAGCTTAGTTAACGGCTACGAGCAGTACTTC. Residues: CASSLVNGYEQYF.

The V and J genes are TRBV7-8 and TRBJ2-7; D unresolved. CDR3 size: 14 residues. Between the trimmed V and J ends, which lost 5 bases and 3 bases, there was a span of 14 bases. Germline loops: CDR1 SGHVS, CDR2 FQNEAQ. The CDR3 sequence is CASSPRQANYEQYF. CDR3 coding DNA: TGTGCCAGCAGCCCCCGGCAGGCTAACTACGAGCAGTACTTC.

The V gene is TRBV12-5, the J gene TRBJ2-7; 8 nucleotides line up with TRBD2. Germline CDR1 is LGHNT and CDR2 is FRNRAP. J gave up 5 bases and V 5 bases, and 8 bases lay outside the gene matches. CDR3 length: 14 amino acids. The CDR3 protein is CASGPGAGGHEQYF. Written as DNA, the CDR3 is TGTGCTAGTGGTCCCGGGGCGGGGGGCCACGAGCAGTACTTC.

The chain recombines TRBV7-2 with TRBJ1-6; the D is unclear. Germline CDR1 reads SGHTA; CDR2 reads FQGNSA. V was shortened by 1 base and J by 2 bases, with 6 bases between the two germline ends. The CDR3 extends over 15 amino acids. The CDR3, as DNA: TGTGCCAGCAGCTTAGGCGGTACCTATAATTCACCCCTCCACTTT. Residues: CASSLGGTYNSPLHF.

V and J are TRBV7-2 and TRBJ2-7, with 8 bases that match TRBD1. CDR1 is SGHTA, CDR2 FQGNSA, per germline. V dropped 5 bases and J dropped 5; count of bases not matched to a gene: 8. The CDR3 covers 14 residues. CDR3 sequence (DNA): TGTGCCAGCAGCCCCGACAGGGGCAGAGACGAGCAGTACTTC. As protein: CASSPDRGRDEQYF.

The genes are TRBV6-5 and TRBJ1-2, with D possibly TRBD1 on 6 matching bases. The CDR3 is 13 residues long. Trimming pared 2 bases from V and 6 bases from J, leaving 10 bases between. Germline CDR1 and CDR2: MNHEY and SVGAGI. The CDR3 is CASSYARGDGYTF. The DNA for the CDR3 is TGTGCCAGCAGTTACGCCAGGGGCGATGGCTACACCTTC.

The CDR3 sequence is CASRGSGRTEAFF. The CDR3 DNA reads as TGTGCCAGTCGAGGTTCAGGGAGGACTGAAGCTTTCTTT. V usage is TRBV6-5 and J usage is TRBJ1-1; TRBD1 is a possible D gene (5 bases). Germline V lookup: CDR1 MNHEY, CDR2 SVGAGI. This CDR3 has 13 amino acids. The ends were cut back, 9 bases at V and 5 bases at J, with 16 bases in the middle.

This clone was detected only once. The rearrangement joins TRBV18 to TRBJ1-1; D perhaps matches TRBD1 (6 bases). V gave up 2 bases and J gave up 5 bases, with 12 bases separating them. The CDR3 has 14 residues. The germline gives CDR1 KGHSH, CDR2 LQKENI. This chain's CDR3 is CASSPNWGATEAFF. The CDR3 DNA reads TGTGCCAGCTCACCAAATTGGGGGGCGACTGAAGCTTTCTTT.

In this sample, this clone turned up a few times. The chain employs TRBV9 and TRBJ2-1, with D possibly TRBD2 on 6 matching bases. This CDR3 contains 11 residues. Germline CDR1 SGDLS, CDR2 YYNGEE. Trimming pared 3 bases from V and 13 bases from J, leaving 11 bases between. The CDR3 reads CASSAGTLQFF. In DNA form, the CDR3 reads TGTGCCAGCAGCGCCGGGACTTTACAGTTCTTC.

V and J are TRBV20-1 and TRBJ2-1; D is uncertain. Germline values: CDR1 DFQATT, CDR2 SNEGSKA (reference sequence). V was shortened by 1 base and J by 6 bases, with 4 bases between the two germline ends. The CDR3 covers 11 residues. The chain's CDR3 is CSARASNEQFF. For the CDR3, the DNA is TGCAGTGCTAGAGCCAGCAATGAGCAGTTCTTC.

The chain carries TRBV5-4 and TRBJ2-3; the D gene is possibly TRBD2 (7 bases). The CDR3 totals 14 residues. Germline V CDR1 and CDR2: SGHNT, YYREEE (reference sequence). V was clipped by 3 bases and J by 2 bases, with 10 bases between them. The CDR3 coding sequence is TGTGCCAGCAGCTCGGGGGGCCCCACAGATACGCAGTATTTT. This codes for CASSSGGPTDTQYF.